This T cell receptor (beta chain) was recovered during a study of identical twins. Worth noting for this clonotype: Its antigen is as yet unknown.

MiXCR, run by TCRdb on the 5' RACE reads, gives a single entry per CDR3 protein. The sample includes about 330,000 distinct CDR3 sequences, over 9% of them seen just once. Germline loops: CDR1 SEHNR, CDR2 FQNEAQ (reference sequence). This CDR3 has 15 amino acids. Trimming at V came to 5 bases and at J to 1 base, leaving 1 base not matched to a gene. General study results and limits: Out-of-frame sharing of TCR alpha in monozygotic twins was underestimated by models.

The same data also went into a second study, on yellow fever vaccine responses in identical twins.

The J gene is TRBJ2-2, the V gene TRBV7-9, with 10 nucleotides matching TRBD2. Sequences were obtained from CD8+ T cells sorted from blood. This sequence was found in a young woman in good health. This CDR3 is CASSGLAVNTGELFF. Written as DNA, the CDR3 is TGTGCCAGCAGCGGACTAGCGGTGAACACCGGGGAGCTGTTTTTT.